The entry below gives a single T cell receptor (beta chain) sequence along with its context. These data come from a study of T cells in Graves' hyperthyroidism and ophthalmopathy. This CDR3 has 13 residues. Germline V lookup: CDR1 LNHDA, CDR2 SQIVND (reference sequence). V shed 10 bases, J shed 0 bases, and the junction held 4 bases outside the gene matches. Authors of the study amplified TCR beta CDR3 regions from RNA transcripts. Primed by the HTBI set, a first-round RT-PCR was run on the TCR CDR3. MiXCR, applied by TCRdb to the multiplex PCR reads, yields one record per CDR3 protein. The sample includes 450,000 to 600,000 distinct CDR3 sequences, about 20% of them seen just once.

The rearrangement links TRBV19 to TRBJ2-7; 9 bases agree with TRBD2. The clonotype comes from a man aged 35 to 55 with Graves' ophthalmopathy. The sequencing input was blood. Here the CDR3 reads CAIGLASSYEQYF. The CDR3 region has the DNA TGTGCCATCGGACTAGCGAGCTCCTACGAGCAGTACTTC.